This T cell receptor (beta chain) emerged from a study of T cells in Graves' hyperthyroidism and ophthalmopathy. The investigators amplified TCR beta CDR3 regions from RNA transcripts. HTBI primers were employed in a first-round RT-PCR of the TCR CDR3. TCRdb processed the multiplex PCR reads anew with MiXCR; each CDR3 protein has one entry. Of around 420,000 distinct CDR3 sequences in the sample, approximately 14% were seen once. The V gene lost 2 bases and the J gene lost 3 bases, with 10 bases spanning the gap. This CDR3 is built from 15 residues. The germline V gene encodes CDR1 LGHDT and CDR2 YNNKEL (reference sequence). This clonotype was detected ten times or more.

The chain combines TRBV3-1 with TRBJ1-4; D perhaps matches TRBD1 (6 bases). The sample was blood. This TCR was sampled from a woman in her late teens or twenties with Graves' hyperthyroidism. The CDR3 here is CASSQPQGPNEKLFF. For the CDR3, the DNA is TGTGCCAGCAGCCAACCACAGGGACCTAATGAAAAACTGTTTTTT.